Given below is one T cell receptor beta chain in context. Its antigen target is currently unknown. No qualities accompany the bases; no much larger clone lies one base away. This sample was taken from a study of blood T cell repertoires in COVID-19 (dated by TCRdb to about 2020). Turning to the overall study: Collaborator samples came from the United States, Italy and Spain and covered acute and convalescent phases of COVID-19. Where HLA class I and class II types were available, the types were taken from metadata supplied by the sample provider, not from assay-based typing. The repertoires were released in a freely available public database intended as a resource for research on the immune response to SARS-CoV-2. Subjects who had been exposed to COVID-19, were actively infected with it, or had recovered from it provided the deeply sampled blood TCRbeta repertoires that made up the dataset. The samples were drawn from two sources: the first 160 participants of the ongoing ImmuneRACE study, and over 1,000 subjects contributed by 6 global collaborators. The prospective study material was composed of cDNA or gDNA derived from T cells, B-cell-depleted T cells, or PBMCs. Sample metadata almost always included a de-identified subject ID, COVID-19 status, age in years and sex.

The CDR3 measures 16 amino acids from cysteine to phenylalanine. The CDR3 DNA has 48 bases and is translated from base 1. The germline V gene specifies KGHSH as CDR1 and LQKENI as CDR2. V was cut back by 3 bases and J by 4 bases, leaving a gap of 16 bases between them. Results the study describes overall, beyond this receptor: Clinical and demographic metadata were provided uncurated, with the amount varying by source and participant.

The immunoSEQ Assay, a bias-controlled multiplex PCR, was used to amplify TCRbeta CDR3 regions from genomic DNA. On the study's bioinformatics: The number of nucleated cells in each sample was estimated by amplification of reference gene primers within the assay. To quantify the absolute abundance of each unique TCRbeta CDR3 rearrangement, sequence reads were collapsed and filtered. Productive Simpson clonality was computed per sample as the square root of Simpson's diversity index over productive rearrangements. Not all clones reach the TCRdb copy of this immuneACCESS table, which keeps in-frame sequences only. Checked studies attribute under half of the gap to unresolved V genes and leave the rest unexplained. That table furnishes V, J and clone size, whereas the DNA furnished D and trimming. In all, the sample holds about 130,000 clones, and around four fifths of those were seen once. About a tenth of the sample goes to the ten largest clones.

Whole blood was collected in K2EDTA tubes by collaborating institutions according to the institutions' own protocols. Collaborator samples were shipped for TCRbeta analysis as frozen whole blood, isolated PBMCs, or DNA extracted from either sample type. This TCR derives from a man in his forties with active or convalescent COVID-19. The chain employs TRBV18 and TRBJ2-1; TRBD1 is a possible D gene, resting on 6 matching bases. The source material was peripheral blood. DNA sequence: TGTGCCAGCTCACCCCCTGGGGGCAGTAGGTACAATGAGCAGTTCTTC. Its translation reads: CASSPPGGSRYNEQFF.